The 2 T cell receptor beta chains below come from one sample, sequenced in a study of immune evolution from preneoplasia to lung adenocarcinoma. Clones were read by immunoSEQ multiplex PCR, and TCRdb kept only the in-frame ones, dropping some. The sample contains around 3,500 clones, roughly half of which appear only once. The sequencing input was FFPE normal lung tissue adjacent to the tumor. These receptors were collected from a person aged 45 to 60 with lung adenocarcinoma.

The chain combines TRBV6-5 with TRBJ2-7, with unresolved D. With 3 bases removed from V and 4 bases from J, the gap between germline ends came to 16 bases. CDR1 is MNHEY, CDR2 SVGAGI, per germline. CDR3 length: 15 residues. CDR3 in amino acids: CASSYGLTSIYEQYF. In DNA form, the CDR3 reads TGTGCCAGCAGTTATGGGCTAACCTCCATTTACGAGCAGTACTTC.

This clone has only a few counts. The gene calls are TRBV5-8 and TRBJ2-1; D not certain. The V end was cut by 0 bases, the J end by 8 bases, with 9 bases between. Germline CDR1 and CDR2: SGHTS and YDEGEE. This CDR3 is built from 13 residues. CDR3 sequence reads: CASSLAISDEQFF. CDR3 DNA sequence: TGTGCCAGCAGCTTGGCCATTTCGGATGAGCAGTTCTTC.